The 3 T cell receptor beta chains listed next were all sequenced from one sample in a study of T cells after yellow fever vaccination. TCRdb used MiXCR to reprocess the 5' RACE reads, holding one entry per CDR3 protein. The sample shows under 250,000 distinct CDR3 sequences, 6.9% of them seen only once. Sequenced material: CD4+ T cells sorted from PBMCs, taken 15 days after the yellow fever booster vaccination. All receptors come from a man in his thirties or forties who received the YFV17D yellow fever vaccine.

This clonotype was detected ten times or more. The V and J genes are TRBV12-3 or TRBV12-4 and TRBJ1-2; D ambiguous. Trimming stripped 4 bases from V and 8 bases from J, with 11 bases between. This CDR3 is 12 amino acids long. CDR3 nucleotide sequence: TGTGCCAGCAGTTGGTTCACGGAGGGCTACACCTTC. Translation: CASSWFTEGYTF.

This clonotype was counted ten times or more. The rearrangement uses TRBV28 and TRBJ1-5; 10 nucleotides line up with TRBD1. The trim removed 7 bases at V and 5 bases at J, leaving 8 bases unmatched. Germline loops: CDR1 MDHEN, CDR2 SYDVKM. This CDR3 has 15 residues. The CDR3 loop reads CASTTTGGGYQPQHF. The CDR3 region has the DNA TGTGCCAGCACTACGACAGGGGGCGGATATCAGCCCCAGCATTTT.

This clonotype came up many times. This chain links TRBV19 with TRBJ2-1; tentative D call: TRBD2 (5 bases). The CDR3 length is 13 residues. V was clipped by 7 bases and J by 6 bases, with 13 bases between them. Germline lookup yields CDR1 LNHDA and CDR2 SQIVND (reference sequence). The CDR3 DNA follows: TGTGCCAGTACTACCCCGGGAATCAATGAGCAGTTCTTC. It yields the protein CASTTPGINEQFF.